The 20 T cell receptor beta chains given below trace back to one sample, sequenced in a study of blood T cells in healthy people across ages. A second PCR of roughly 7 to 11 cycles used a sample-barcoded 5' primer and a J-beta primer mix. Using its own MiXCR run on the 5' RACE reads, TCRdb lists one record per CDR3 protein. The table records 1.5 million to 2 million distinct CDR3 sequences, more than 35% of them present only once. Sample: blood. These receptors were obtained from a human donor in good health.

This clonotype was counted between two and nine times. The J gene is TRBJ2-1, the V gene TRBV6-2 or TRBV6-3, with D tentatively TRBD2 (5 bases). With 1 base removed from V and 10 bases from J, the gap between germline ends came to 8 bases. Germline V gives CDR1 MNHEY, CDR2 SVGEGT. The CDR3 covers 12 residues. Here the CDR3 reads CASSYYGGEQFF. For the CDR3, the DNA is TGTGCCAGCAGTTACTATGGCGGGGAGCAGTTCTTC.

Concerning this clonotype: A junction boundary mismatches the germline segment, possibly from a read error. The V call is TRBV20-1, the J call TRBJ2-3; tentatively, D is TRBD1 (6 bases). Germline V gene data show CDR1 as DFQATT and CDR2 as SNEGSKA (reference sequence). This CDR3 contains 15 residues. The CDR3 sequence: CSARDVQGLTDTRYF. In DNA, the CDR3 is TGCAGTGCTAGAGATGTACAGGGCCTCACAGATACGCGGTATTTT.

The chain has TRBV6-5 and TRBJ2-3; the D call may be TRBD1 or TRBD2 (5 bases each). The CDR3 consists of 15 residues. Germline V gives CDR1 MNHEY, CDR2 SVGAGI. The V gene lost 4 bases and the J gene lost 5 bases, with 16 bases spanning the gap. CDR3 amino acids: CASSLVGRGEDTQYF. CDR3 nucleotide sequence: TGTGCCAGCAGTTTAGTTGGTAGAGGGGAAGATACGCAGTATTTT.

This CDR3 reads CASSFTAGDRLQETQYF. CDR3 DNA: TGTGCCAGCAGTTTTACGGCCGGGGACAGGCTCCAAGAGACCCAGTACTTC. The V and J genes are TRBV28 and TRBJ2-5, with TRBD1 matching over 8 bases. Germline assignment: CDR1 MDHEN and CDR2 SYDVKM. This CDR3 spans 17 amino acids. V was clipped by 3 bases and J by 1 base; unmatched bases: 10.

This clonotype was observed at least ten times. The chain uses TRBV29-1 and TRBJ2-3; D is unclear. Trimming pared 7 bases from V and 5 bases from J, leaving 25 bases between. Germline V gives CDR1 SQVTM, CDR2 ANQGSEA. The CDR3 totals 16 residues. The DNA for the CDR3 is TGCAGCGCCAGGCCCCCGGCAGCCCACGTCCGAGATACGCAGTATTTT. Its protein product is CSARPPAAHVRDTQYF.

In this sample, this clonotype turned up once. A read error may explain this, as a much larger clone is one base away. The chain has TRBV12-3 or TRBV12-4 and TRBJ2-1, with a weak D call TRBD1 (5 bases). CDR3 length: 14 residues. V lost 5 bases to trimming and J lost 10 bases, with 18 bases between them. DNA of the CDR3: TGTGCCAGCAGTCAATCCGACAGTAAGTACGAGCAGTTCTTC. Translating gives CASSQSDSKYEQFF.

The chain carries TRBV6-2 or TRBV6-3 and TRBJ2-5; TRBD1 aligns across 8 bases. Germline V gene data show CDR1 as MNHEY and CDR2 as SVGEGT. The J segment lost 0 bases and the V segment lost 2 bases, leaving 2 bases of the junction unmatched. The CDR3 contains 15 residues. CDR3 coding DNA: TGTGCCAGCAGTTACGGACAGGGCAACCAAGAGACCCAGTACTTC. This sequence encodes CASSYGQGNQETQYF.

The chain couples TRBV29-1 to TRBJ2-5; perhaps D is TRBD1 or TRBD2 (6 bases each). V was shortened by 2 bases and J by 2 bases, with 9 bases between the two germline ends. This CDR3 has 13 residues. Germline values: CDR1 SQVTM, CDR2 ANQGSEA. CDR3 nucleotides: TGCAGCGTTGAATGGGGGGCGCAAGAGACCCAGTACTTC. It specifies CSVEWGAQETQYF.

This sequence joins TRBV12-5 and TRBJ1-5; D gene uncertain. Trimming cost V 7 bases and J 7 bases, with 14 bases left between them. The CDR3 is made up of 13 amino acids. From germline, CDR1 is LGHNT and CDR2 FRNRAP. In DNA, the CDR3 is TGTGCTAGTGTCTTGGGCGATCGGCAGCCCCAGCATTTT. It specifies CASVLGDRQPQHF.

Points on this clonotype: This may be a read error: a much more frequent sequence differs by one nucleotide. The chain couples TRBV29-1 to TRBJ1-2; a possible D gene is TRBD1 (5 bases). The CDR3 is 12 residues long. V was shortened by 7 bases and J by 4 bases, with 13 bases between the two germline ends. Germline V gives CDR1 SQVTM, CDR2 ANQGSEA. Here the CDR3 DNA reads TGCAGCGCCCGACAGCATAGCTATGGCTACACCTTC. This translates into CSARQHSYGYTF.

This clonotype was seen at least ten times. The rearrangement joins TRBV7-2 to TRBJ2-3, with D uncertain. V was shortened by 3 bases and J by 8 bases, with 12 bases between the two germline ends. Per the germline V gene, CDR1 is SGHTA and CDR2 is FQGNSA. The CDR3 extends over 13 amino acids. DNA of the CDR3: TGTGCCAGCAGCTTGTCTAACGATGGTACGCAGTATTTT. Its protein product is CASSLSNDGTQYF. The full variable domain, completed using reference TRBV7-2 and TRBJ2-3, is GAGVSQSPSNKVTEKGKDVELRCDPISGHTALYWYRQSLGQGLEFLIYFQGNSAPDKSGLPSDRFSAERTGGSVSTLTIQRTQQEDSAVYLCASSLSNDGTQYFGPGTRLTVL.

This clonotype was observed a few times. This sequence joins TRBV6-2 or TRBV6-3 and TRBJ1-2; D remains ambiguous. CDR1 is MNHEY and CDR2 is SVGEGT in the germline V gene. CDR3 length equals 13 residues. V was trimmed by 2 bases and J by 6 bases, leaving 10 bases between them. Written as DNA, the CDR3 is TGTGCCAGCAGTTACGAGGTTTGGAATGGCTACACCTTC. Translated, it gives CASSYEVWNGYTF.

This clonotype was found a few times. The CDR3 protein is CASSLSGPGLYTDTQYF. The CDR3 region has the DNA TGTGCCAGCAGCTTATCCGGACCGGGGTTATACACAGATACGCAGTATTTT. The chain carries TRBV7-2 and TRBJ2-3, with D tentatively TRBD2 (5 bases). Germline assignment: CDR1 SGHTA and CDR2 FQGNSA. V was shortened by 2 bases and J by 2 bases, with 17 bases between the two germline ends. The CDR3 is made up of 17 amino acids.

This clonotype occurred a few times. The chain employs TRBV6-2 or TRBV6-3 and TRBJ2-7, with D maybe TRBD2 (6 bases). The CDR3 has 17 amino acids. CDR1 is MNHEY, CDR2 SVGEGT, per germline. V gave up 1 base and J gave up 4 bases, with 20 bases separating them. The CDR3 DNA reads TGTGCCAGCAGTTACTACCTCCTGCAGCGGGCAGCGTACGAGCAGTACTTC. The encoded protein is CASSYYLLQRAAYEQYF.

The chain uses TRBV20-1 and TRBJ2-6, with a tentative D call TRBD2 (6 bases). Trimming removed 2 bases from V and 2 bases from J, with 10 bases in between. Germline assignment: CDR1 DFQATT and CDR2 SNEGSKA (reference sequence). CDR3 length equals 15 residues. DNA for the CDR3: TGCAGTGCTAGACGGGCGGGGACTGGGGCCAACGTCCTGACTTTC. It yields the protein CSARRAGTGANVLTF.

The V call is TRBV6-2 or TRBV6-3, the J call TRBJ2-7; possibly TRBD2 for D (6 bases). This CDR3 is 17 amino acids long. The germline gives CDR1 MNHEY, CDR2 SVGEGT. The V gene lost 7 bases and the J gene lost 1 base, with 23 bases spanning the gap. The CDR3 loop reads CASTDGLSGTQSYEQYF. CDR3 DNA sequence: TGTGCCAGCACCGACGGACTATCCGGGACCCAGTCCTACGAGCAGTACTTC.

The V and J genes are TRBV5-1 and TRBJ2-3; possible D gene TRBD2, 6 bases. This CDR3 region has 17 residues. Germline V gives CDR1 SGHRS, CDR2 YFSETQ. Between the trimmed V and J ends, which lost 3 bases and 1 base, there was a span of 18 bases. The CDR3 sequence: CASSSPEGGEGTDTQYF. The CDR3 coding sequence is TGCGCCAGCAGCTCTCCTGAAGGCGGGGAGGGCACAGATACGCAGTATTTT.

With respect to this clonotype: One end of the junction does not line up with germline, which may come from a read error. The CDR3 nucleotides read TGCAGTTCTAGAGATGGGAGACTAGCGGGGATCTACGAGCAGTACTTC. Translation gives CSSRDGRLAGIYEQYF. V usage is TRBV20-1 and J usage is TRBJ2-7; 11 nucleotides agree with TRBD2. CDR1 and CDR2 from the germline V gene are DFQATT and SNEGSKA (reference sequence). This CDR3 comprises 16 residues.

The chain has TRBV13 and TRBJ2-1; 11 bases are a match to TRBD2. V shed 1 base, J shed 6 bases, and the junction held 8 bases outside the gene matches. This CDR3 is built from 17 residues. The germline V gene encodes CDR1 PRHDT and CDR2 FYEKMQ (reference sequence). The chain's CDR3 is CASSLETSGVVGNEQFF. CDR3 DNA: TGTGCCAGCAGCTTAGAGACTAGCGGGGTTGTCGGCAATGAGCAGTTCTTC.

This clonotype was found a few times. This chain uses TRBV28 with TRBJ1-2, with TRBD1 matching over 8 bases. Trimming cost V 5 bases and J 7 bases; bases outside gene matches: 12. This CDR3 is built from 15 residues. Germline CDR1 reads MDHEN; CDR2 reads SYDVKM. The CDR3 coding sequence is TGTGCCAGCAGTCTCGGTGGGACAGGACTACGTGGCTACACCTTC. Its translation: CASSLGGTGLRGYTF.